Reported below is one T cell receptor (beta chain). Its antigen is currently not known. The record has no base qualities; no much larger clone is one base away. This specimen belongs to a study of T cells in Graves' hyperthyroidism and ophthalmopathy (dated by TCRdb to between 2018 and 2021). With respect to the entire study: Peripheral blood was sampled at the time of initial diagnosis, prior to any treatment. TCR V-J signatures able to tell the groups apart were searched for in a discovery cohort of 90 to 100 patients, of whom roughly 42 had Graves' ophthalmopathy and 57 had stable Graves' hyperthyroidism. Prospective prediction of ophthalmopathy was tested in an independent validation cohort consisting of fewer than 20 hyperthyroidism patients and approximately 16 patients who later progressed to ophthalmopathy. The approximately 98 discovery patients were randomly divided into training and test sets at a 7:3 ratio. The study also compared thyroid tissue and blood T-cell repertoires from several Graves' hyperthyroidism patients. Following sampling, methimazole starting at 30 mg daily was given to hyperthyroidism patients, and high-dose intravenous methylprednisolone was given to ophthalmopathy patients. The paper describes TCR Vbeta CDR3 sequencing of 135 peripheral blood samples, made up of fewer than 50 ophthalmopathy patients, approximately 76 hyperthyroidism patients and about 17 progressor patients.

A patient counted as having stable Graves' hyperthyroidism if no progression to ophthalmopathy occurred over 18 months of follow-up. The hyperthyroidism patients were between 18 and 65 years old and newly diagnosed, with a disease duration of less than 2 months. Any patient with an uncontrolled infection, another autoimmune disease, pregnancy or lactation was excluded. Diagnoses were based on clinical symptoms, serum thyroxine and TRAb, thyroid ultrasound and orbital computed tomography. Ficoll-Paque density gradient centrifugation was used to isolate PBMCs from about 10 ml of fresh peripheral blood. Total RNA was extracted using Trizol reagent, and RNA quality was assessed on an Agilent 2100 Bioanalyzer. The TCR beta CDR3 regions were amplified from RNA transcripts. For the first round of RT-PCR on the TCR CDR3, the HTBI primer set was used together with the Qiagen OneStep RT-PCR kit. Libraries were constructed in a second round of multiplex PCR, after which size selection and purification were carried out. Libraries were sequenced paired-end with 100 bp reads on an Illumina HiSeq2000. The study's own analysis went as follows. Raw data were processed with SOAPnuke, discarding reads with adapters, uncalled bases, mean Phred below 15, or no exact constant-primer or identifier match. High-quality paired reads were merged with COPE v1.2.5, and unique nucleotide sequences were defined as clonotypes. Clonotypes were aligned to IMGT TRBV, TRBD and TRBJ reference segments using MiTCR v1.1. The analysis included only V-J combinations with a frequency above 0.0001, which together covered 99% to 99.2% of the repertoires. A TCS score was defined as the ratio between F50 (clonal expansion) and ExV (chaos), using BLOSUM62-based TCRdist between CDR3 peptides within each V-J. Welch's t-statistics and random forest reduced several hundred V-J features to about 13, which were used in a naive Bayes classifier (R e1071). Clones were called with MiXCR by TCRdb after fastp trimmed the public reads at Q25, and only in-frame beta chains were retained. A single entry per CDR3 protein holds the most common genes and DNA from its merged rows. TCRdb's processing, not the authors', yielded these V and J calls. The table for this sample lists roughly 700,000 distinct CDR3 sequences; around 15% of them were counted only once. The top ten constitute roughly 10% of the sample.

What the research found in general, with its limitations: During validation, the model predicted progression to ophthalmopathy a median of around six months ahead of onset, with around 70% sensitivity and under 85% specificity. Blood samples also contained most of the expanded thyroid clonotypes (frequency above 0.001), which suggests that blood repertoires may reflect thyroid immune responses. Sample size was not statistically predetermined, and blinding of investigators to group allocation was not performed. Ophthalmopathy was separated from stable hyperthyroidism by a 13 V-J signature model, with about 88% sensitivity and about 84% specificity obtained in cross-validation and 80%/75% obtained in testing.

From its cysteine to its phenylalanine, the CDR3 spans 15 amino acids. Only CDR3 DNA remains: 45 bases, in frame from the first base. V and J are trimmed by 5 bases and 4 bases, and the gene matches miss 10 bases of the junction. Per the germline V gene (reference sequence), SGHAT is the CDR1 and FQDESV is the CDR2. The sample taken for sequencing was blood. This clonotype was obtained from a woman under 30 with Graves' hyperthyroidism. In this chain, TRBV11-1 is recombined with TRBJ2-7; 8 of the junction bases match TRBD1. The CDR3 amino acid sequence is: CASSPSGRGRYEQYF. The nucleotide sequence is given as TGTGCCAGCAGCCCCTCGGGCAGGGGGCGATACGAGCAGTACTTC.